These 4 T cell receptor beta chains originate from one sample sequenced in a study of yellow fever vaccine responses in identical twins. TCRdb fed the RT-PCR reads into MiXCR, producing one record per CDR3 protein. The sample lists hundreds of distinct CDR3 sequences, 85% to 95% occurring once. Sequencing used T cells from blood (PBMCs), unsorted or a sorted subset (not recorded which), obtained before or after yellow fever vaccination (not recorded which). The receptor source for this set is a woman aged 18-29 years who received the yellow fever vaccine.

This sequence joins TRBV13 and TRBJ1-5, with D possibly being TRBD1 (5 bases). V was pared by 6 bases and J by 6 bases, with 18 bases between. Germline V gene data show CDR1 as PRHDT and CDR2 as FYEKMQ (reference sequence). The CDR3 totals 15 residues. The CDR3 spells CASSDALRAPQPQHF. DNA for the CDR3: TGTGCCAGCAGTGATGCCCTCAGGGCCCCTCAGCCCCAGCATTTT.

This clonotype came up a few times. At one boundary the junction diverges from the germline segment, which might be a read error. CDR3 region: CASSPGQGDYNEQFF. As DNA, the CDR3 is TGTGCTAGCAGCCCTGGACAGGGAGATTACAATGAGCAGTTCTTC. The V and J genes are TRBV7-7 and TRBJ2-1; 8 bases match TRBD1. CDR3 length: 15 residues. CDR1 and CDR2 from the germline V gene are SSHAT and FNYEAQ (reference sequence).

The chain joins TRBV5-5 to TRBJ1-2, with no clear D. From germline, CDR1 is SGHKS and CDR2 YYEKEE (reference sequence). Trimming cost V 2 bases and J 7 bases, with 12 bases left between them. The CDR3 has 13 residues. The chain's CDR3 is CASSFVAGFGYTF. CDR3 DNA sequence: TGTGCCAGCAGCTTCGTTGCCGGTTTTGGCTACACCTTC.

The J gene is TRBJ1-1, the V gene TRBV12-3 or TRBV12-4; 9 bases line up with TRBD1. V trimming: 4 bases; J trimming: 2 bases; junction bases outside the gene matches: 2. The CDR3 has 14 amino acids. CDR3 amino acids: CASSWDRANTEAFF. Here the CDR3 DNA reads TGTGCCAGCAGTTGGGACAGGGCTAACACTGAAGCTTTCTTT.